A selection of T cell receptor beta chains follows, all from one sample in a study of T cell responses to AZD1222 COVID-19 vaccine. TCRdb keeps only in-frame clones here, not all; method: immunoSEQ multiplex PCR. The repertoire includes about 100,000 clones, 70% to 90% of them detected once, and about 2.8% sits in the top ten. Material: peripheral blood, obtained on day 0 of AZD1222 vaccination. The receptors originated from an adult in good health. CDR3s include the opening cysteine and the closing phenylalanine or tryptophan. A D gene is named only where the DNA matches it firmly. The listing skips clone size in some rows; elsewhere it reads once, few, many or a size class.

v_gene	abundance	j_gene	d_gene	CDR3nt	CDR3aa
TRBV18	.	TRBJ1-6	.	TGTGCCAGCTCACAAGACAGGCTCAATTCACCCCTCCACTTT	CASSQDRLNSPLHF
TRBV10-2	.	TRBJ1-6	.	TGCGCCAGCAGTGAGTCCACAGATTCACCCCTCCACTTT	CASSESTDSPLHF
TRBV3-1/TRBV3-2	once	TRBJ2-2	TRBD1	TGTGCCAGCAGCCGCCGCTCAGGGACAGGTTACACCGGGGAGCTGTTTTTT	CASSRRSGTGYTGELFF
TRBV6-5	.	TRBJ1-3	.	TGTGCCAGCACCCCCTCCCCCGTAACTGGAAACACCATATATTTT	CASTPSPVTGNTIYF
TRBV15	.	TRBJ1-1	.	TGTGCCACCAGCTCCGAGGGCTCGAACACTGAAGCTTTCTTT	CATSSEGSNTEAFF
TRBV7-2	.	TRBJ2-1	.	TGTGCCAGCAGCCCTTACAATGAGCAGTTCTTC	CASSPYNEQFF
TRBV15	.	TRBJ1-5	.	TGTGCCACCAGCAGAGAGGTAGCACAGGGCTATCAGCCCCAGCATTTT	CATSREVAQGYQPQHF
TRBV5-1	.	TRBJ2-3	TRBD2	TGCGCCAGCAGCTTGGCCGGGACTAGGGGGTTTCACACAGATACGCAGTATTTT	CASSLAGTRGFHTDTQYF
TRBV7-2	.	TRBJ1-5	.	TGTGCCAGCAGCTTAGAGAACCTCTATAGCAATCAGCCCCAGCATTTT	CASSLENLYSNQPQHF
TRBV11-2	.	TRBJ1-2	.	TGTGCCAGCAGCTCCCTGAGTCGGGGCCCCTATGGCTACACCTTC	CASSSLSRGPYGYTF
TRBV2	.	TRBJ2-7	.	TGTGCCAGCAGTGCTGGGGGGCCAGGCGAGCAGTACTTC	CASSAGGPGEQYF
TRBV3-1/TRBV3-2	.	TRBJ2-1	.	TGTGCCAGCAGCCGACGGGCAGGTGGTACGGAGCAGTTCTTC	CASSRRAGGTEQFF
TRBV19	.	TRBJ1-4	TRBD1	TGTGCCAGTAAATCGGGACAGTATAATGAAAAACTGTTTTTT	CASKSGQYNEKLFF
TRBV6-5	.	TRBJ1-5	.	TGTGCCAGCGGTTCAGGGATCAGCAATCAGCCCCAGCATTTT	CASGSGISNQPQHF
TRBV12-3/TRBV12-4	.	TRBJ1-5	.	TGTGCCAGCAGTTTTGCAGATTATCAGCCCCAGCATTTT	CASSFADYQPQHF
TRBV6-5	.	TRBJ1-4	.	TGTGCCAGCAGCCTCTTGGGGGGGGGCCGAGAAAAACTGTTTTTT	CASSLLGGGREKLFF
TRBV6-1	.	TRBJ1-2	TRBD1	TGTGCCAGCAGTGTTTCCGGGACAGTAGAAGCTAACTATGGCTACACCTTC	CASSVSGTVEANYGYTF
TRBV28	.	TRBJ2-3	TRBD2	TGTGCCAGCAGTTTACCCCCCATGGCGGGGGGGCCCACAGATACGCAGTATTTT	CASSLPPMAGGPTDTQYF
TRBV19	.	TRBJ1-1	TRBD1	TGTGCCAGTATCCCGGACAGGGCGTCTCGCGGAACTGAAGCTTTCTTT	CASIPDRASRGTEAFF
TRBV28	.	TRBJ1-1	.	TGTGCCAGCAGTTTAACCTATACTGAAGCTTTCTTT	CASSLTYTEAFF
TRBV21-1	.	TRBJ2-5	.	TGTGCCAGAAACAGGTTAGCGGGGGAGGAAGAGACCCAGTACTTC	CARNRLAGEEETQYF
TRBV30	.	TRBJ1-2	.	TGTGCCTGGAGTGTACCCGGGATCAACTATGGCTACACCTTC	CAWSVPGINYGYTF
TRBV29-1	few	TRBJ1-2	TRBD1	TGCAGCGTTAAGGGGGCTATTAACTATGGCTACACCTTC	CSVKGAINYGYTF
TRBV28	.	TRBJ2-5	TRBD2	TGTGCCAGCAGTATCGGGACTAGCGAGACCCAGTACTTC	CASSIGTSETQYF